This is a list of T cell receptor beta chains from one sample in a study of identical twins. In TCRdb, the 5' RACE reads were re-called with MiXCR into one record per CDR3 protein. Among about 200,000 distinct CDR3 sequences listed, roughly a tenth were seen once. Input material: memory T cells sorted from blood. The source is a man in his fifties or sixties in good health. The conserved cysteine and the conserved F or W are not part of the CDR3 here.

CDR3 length	J gene	V gene	CDR3 protein
11	TRBJ1-6	TRBV6-1	ASIDRAGSPLH
11	TRBJ2-1	TRBV11-1	ASSPRPGNEQF
15	TRBJ1-1	TRBV3-1	ASSQYPGQGQNTEAF
15	TRBJ2-5	TRBV11-2	ASSDPWVAGGKETQY
15	TRBJ2-1	TRBV9	ASSVGTSGLLGYGQF
9	TRBJ2-3	TRBV29-1	SVGRTDTQY
12	TRBJ1-5	TRBV5-6	ASSSGRTNQPQH
12	TRBJ2-5	TRBV5-1	ASTRSSGGETQY
12	TRBJ2-1	TRBV18	ASSGQGLRLEQF
12	TRBJ2-1	TRBV20-1	SALSGRANNEQF
10	TRBJ1-5	TRBV13	ASSATGQPQH
14	TRBJ2-2	TRBV7-8	ASSLAGTGNTGELF
13	TRBJ2-1	TRBV6-5	ASSSQGTSINEQF
12	TRBJ2-5	TRBV9	ASSDRGSEETQY
13	TRBJ1-4	TRBV7-2	ASTPTGITNEKLF
16	TRBJ2-4	TRBV5-1	ASSLARTGGEAKNIQY
13	TRBJ1-1	TRBV7-2	ASSPNPGMNTEAF
10	TRBJ1-2	TRBV2	ASPDRGRGYT
13	TRBJ1-3	TRBV5-5	ASSLVVRTGNTIY
12	TRBJ2-1	TRBV12-3/TRBV12-4	ASSRLGGDNEQF
13	TRBJ1-5	TRBV20-1	SAREEGYSNQPQH
11	TRBJ2-7	TRBV5-6	ASSLQGAIEQY
12	TRBJ1-1	TRBV2	ASSPEGRGTEAF
11	TRBJ2-3	TRBV29-1	SVYSTVGDTQY
10	TRBJ1-5	TRBV2	ASRGEAQPQH
11	TRBJ1-1	TRBV7-8	ASSLERTTEAF
12	TRBJ2-6	TRBV4-2	ASDSGAGANVLT
13	TRBJ2-7	TRBV20-1	SARAPSGSIYEQY
14	TRBJ2-7	TRBV7-6	ASSLDSGGPSYEQY
12	TRBJ2-1	TRBV29-1	SVGGQGSYNEQF
16	TRBJ2-6	TRBV28	ASSPQFSYYSGANVLT
14	TRBJ2-7	TRBV7-2	ASSSRFGDRAHEQY
9	TRBJ2-5	TRBV10-3	ATRTGETQY
11	TRBJ2-1	TRBV18	ASSPEQYNEQF
10	TRBJ1-4	TRBV6-5	ASRGGPGKLF
10	TRBJ2-7	TRBV6-6	ASSPTSGQQY